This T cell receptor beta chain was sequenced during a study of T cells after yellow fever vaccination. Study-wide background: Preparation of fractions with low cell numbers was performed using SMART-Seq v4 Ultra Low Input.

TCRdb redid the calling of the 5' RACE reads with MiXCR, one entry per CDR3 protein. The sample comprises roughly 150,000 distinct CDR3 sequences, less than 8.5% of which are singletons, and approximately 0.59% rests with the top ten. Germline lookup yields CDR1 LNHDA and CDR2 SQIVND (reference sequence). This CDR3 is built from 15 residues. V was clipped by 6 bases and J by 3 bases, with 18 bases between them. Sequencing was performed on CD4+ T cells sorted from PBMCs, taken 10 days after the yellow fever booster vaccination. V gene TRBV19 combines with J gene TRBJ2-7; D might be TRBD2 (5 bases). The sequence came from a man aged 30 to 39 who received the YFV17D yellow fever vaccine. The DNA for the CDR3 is TGTGCCAGTAGATCGCCCTGGACTGACGGCTACGAGCAGTACTTC. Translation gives CASRSPWTDGYEQYF.